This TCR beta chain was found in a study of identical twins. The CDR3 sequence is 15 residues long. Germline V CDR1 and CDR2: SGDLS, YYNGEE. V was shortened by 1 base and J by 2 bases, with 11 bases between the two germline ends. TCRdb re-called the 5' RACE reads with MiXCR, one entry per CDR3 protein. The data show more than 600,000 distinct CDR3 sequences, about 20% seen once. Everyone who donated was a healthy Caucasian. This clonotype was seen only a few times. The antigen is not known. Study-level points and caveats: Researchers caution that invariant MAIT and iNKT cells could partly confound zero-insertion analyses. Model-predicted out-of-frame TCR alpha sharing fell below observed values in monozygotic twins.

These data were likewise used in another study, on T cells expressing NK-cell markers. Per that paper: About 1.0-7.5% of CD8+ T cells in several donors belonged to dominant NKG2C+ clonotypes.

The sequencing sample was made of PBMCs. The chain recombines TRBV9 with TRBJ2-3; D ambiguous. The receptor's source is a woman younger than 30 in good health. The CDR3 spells CASSVSGLNTDTQYF. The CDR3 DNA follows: TGTGCCAGCAGCGTATCTGGCCTTAACACAGATACGCAGTATTTT.